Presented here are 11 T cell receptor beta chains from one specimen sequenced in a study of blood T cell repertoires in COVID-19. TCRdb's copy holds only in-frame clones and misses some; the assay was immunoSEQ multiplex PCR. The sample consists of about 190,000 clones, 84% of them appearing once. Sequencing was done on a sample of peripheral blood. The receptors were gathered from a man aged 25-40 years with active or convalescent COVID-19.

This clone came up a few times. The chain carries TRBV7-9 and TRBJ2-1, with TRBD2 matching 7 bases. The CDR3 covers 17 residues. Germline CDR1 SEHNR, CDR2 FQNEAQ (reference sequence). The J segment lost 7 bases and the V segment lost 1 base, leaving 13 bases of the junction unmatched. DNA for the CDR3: TGTGCCAGCAGCTTAGAGCGGGGTGGCTTTTGGGTAAATGAGCAGTTCTTC. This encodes CASSLERGGFWVNEQFF.

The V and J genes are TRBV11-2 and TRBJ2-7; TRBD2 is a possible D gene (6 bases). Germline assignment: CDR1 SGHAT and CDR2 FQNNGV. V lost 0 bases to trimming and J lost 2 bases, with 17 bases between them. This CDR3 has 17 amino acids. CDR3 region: CASSLDQVTTGAYEQYF. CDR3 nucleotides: TGTGCCAGCAGCTTAGATCAGGTTACAACGGGAGCCTACGAGCAGTACTTC.

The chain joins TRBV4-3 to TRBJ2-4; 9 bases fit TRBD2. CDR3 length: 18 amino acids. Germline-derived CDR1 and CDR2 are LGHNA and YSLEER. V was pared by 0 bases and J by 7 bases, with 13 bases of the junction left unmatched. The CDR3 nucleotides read TGCGCCAGCAGCCAAGATAACACCCTGGGACTAGCCGGGAACATTCAGTACTTC. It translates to CASSQDNTLGLAGNIQYF.

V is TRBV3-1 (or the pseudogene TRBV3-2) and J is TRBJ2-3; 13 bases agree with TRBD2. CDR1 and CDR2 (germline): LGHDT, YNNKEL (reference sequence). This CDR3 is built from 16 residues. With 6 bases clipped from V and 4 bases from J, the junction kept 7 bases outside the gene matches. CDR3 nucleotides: TGTGCCAGCAGAACCACTAGCGGGAGGGCCTCAGATACGCAGTATTTT. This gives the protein CASRTTSGRASDTQYF.

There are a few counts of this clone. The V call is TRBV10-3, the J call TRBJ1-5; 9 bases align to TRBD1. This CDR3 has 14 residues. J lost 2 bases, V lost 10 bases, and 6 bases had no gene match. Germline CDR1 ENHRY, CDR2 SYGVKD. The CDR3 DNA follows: TGTGCCACCCGGGACAGGGTTGGCAATCAGCCCCAGCATTTT. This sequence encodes CATRDRVGNQPQHF.

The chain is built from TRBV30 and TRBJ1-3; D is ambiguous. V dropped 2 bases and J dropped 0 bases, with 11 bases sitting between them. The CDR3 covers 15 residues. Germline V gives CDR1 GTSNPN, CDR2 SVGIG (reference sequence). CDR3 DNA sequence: TGTGCCTGGAGTTCTTACGCCTACTCTGGAAACACCATATATTTT. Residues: CAWSSYAYSGNTIYF. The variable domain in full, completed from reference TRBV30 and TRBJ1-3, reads SQTIHQWPATLVQPVGSPLSLECTVEGTSNPNLYWYRQAAGRGLQLLFYSVGIGQISSEVPQNLSASRPQDRQFILSSKKLLLSDSGFYLCAWSSYAYSGNTIYFGEGSWLTVV.

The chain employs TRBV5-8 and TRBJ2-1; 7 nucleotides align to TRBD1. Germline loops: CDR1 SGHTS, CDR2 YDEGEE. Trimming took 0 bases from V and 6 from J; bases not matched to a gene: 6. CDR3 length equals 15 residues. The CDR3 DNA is TGTGCCAGCAGCTTGGGTAGGGACAGAGCCAATGAGCAGTTCTTC. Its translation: CASSLGRDRANEQFF.

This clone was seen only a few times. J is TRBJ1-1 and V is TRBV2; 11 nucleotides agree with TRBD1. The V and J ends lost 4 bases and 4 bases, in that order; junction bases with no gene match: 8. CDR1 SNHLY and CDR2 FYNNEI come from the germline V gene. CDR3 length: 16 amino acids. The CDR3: CASSVSPDRGPTEAFF. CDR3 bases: TGTGCCAGCAGTGTTTCCCCGGACAGGGGGCCCACTGAAGCTTTCTTT.

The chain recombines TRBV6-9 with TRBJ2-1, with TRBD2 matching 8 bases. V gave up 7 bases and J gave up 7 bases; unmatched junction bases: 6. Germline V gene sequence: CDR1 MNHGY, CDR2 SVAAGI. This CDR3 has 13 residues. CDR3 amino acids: CASTSGSSNEQFF. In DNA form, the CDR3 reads TGTGCCAGCACGAGCGGGAGCTCGAATGAGCAGTTCTTC.

The CDR3 sequence: CASFLGGFSYNEQFF. The CDR3 nucleotides are TGCGCCAGCTTCCTAGGGGGTTTCTCCTACAATGAGCAGTTCTTC. The rearrangement uses TRBV5-1 and TRBJ2-1, with D maybe TRBD1 (6 bases). There are 15 residues in the CDR3. V was shortened by 7 bases and J by 0 bases, with 14 bases between the two germline ends. CDR1 and CDR2 (germline): SGHRS, YFSETQ.

This CDR3 is CASGDRGAGELFF. For the CDR3, the DNA is TGTGCCAGCGGAGACAGGGGGGCCGGGGAGCTGTTTTTT. V gene TRBV2 combines with J gene TRBJ2-2; 9 bases fit TRBD1. Germline values: CDR1 SNHLY, CDR2 FYNNEI. The CDR3 covers 13 residues. V shed 8 bases and J 6 bases; nucleotides not matched to a gene: 4.